The rows below give T cell receptor beta chains drawn from one sample of a study of T cell responses to AZD1222 COVID-19 vaccine. Using immunoSEQ multiplex PCR, the repertoire was profiled, and TCRdb retains in-frame clones only, with some absent. The sample records 150,000 to 200,000 clones, 92% being singletons. The sequenced sample was peripheral blood, obtained 28 days after the second AZD1222 dose. These receptors all stem from an adult who received the AZD1222 COVID-19 vaccine. The CDR3 runs from the conserved cysteine through the conserved F or W. A D gene is named only where the DNA matches it firmly. Size tells how often a clone was seen (once, few, many) or the class of an expanded clone, and some rows leave it out.

cdr3_aa,cdr3_nt,j_call,clone_size,d_call,v_call
CASSLVGGDTYGYTF,TGTGCCAGCAGCTTAGTAGGGGGGGATACCTATGGCTACACCTTC,TRBJ1-2,NA,NA,TRBV7-9
CASSQGQGTFNQPQHF,TGCGCCAGCAGCCAGGGACAGGGGACATTCAATCAGCCCCAGCATTTT,TRBJ1-5,NA,TRBD1,TRBV23-1
CASTESGANVLTF,TGTGCCAGTACAGAGTCCGGGGCCAACGTCCTGACTTTC,TRBJ2-6,NA,NA,TRBV19
CASSHHVAGEFNEQFF,TGCGCCAGCAGCCACCACGTGGCGGGGGAATTCAATGAGCAGTTCTTC,TRBJ2-1,few,TRBD2,TRBV4-1
CASSQVGGEAFF,TGTGCCAGCAGCCAAGTGGGCGGTGAAGCTTTCTTT,TRBJ1-1,NA,NA,TRBV14
CAGGGTGNTGELFF,TGTGCCGGTGGGGGGACAGGGAACACCGGGGAGCTGTTTTTT,TRBJ2-2,few,TRBD1,TRBV10-3
CAWNRQGVGEQFF,TGTGCCTGGAACCGACAGGGGGTCGGTGAGCAGTTCTTC,TRBJ2-1,NA,TRBD1,TRBV30
CASSYGLANTDTQYF,TGTGCCAGCAGCTACGGACTAGCGAACACAGATACGCAGTATTTT,TRBJ2-3,NA,TRBD2,TRBV5-5
CASSLQEGYGYTF,TGCGCCAGCAGCTTGCAAGAGGGCTATGGCTACACCTTC,TRBJ1-2,NA,NA,TRBV5-1
CASSRGRSSYNEQFF,TGTGCCAGCAGTCGGGGACGGAGCTCCTACAATGAGCAGTTCTTC,TRBJ2-1,NA,NA,TRBV6-2/TRBV6-3
CAWSVGAAQETQYF,TGTGCCTGGAGTGTCGGGGCAGCCCAAGAGACCCAGTACTTC,TRBJ2-5,NA,NA,TRBV30
CATSRDKGPGNTIYF,TGTGCCACCAGCAGAGATAAGGGACCTGGAAACACCATATATTTT,TRBJ1-3,NA,NA,TRBV15
CAIKPGQGDGYTF,TGTGCCATCAAGCCGGGACAGGGTGATGGCTACACCTTC,TRBJ1-2,NA,TRBD1,TRBV10-3
CASSLRQGAFNGYTF,TGTGCCAGCAGTTTGAGGCAGGGGGCGTTTAATGGCTACACCTTC,TRBJ1-2,once,TRBD1,TRBV27
CASSWRDTRPLHYGYTF,TGTGCCAGCAGCTGGAGGGACACACGTCCCTTACACTATGGCTACACCTTC,TRBJ1-2,NA,NA,TRBV5-6
CASSQVEGTYNSPLHF,TGCGCCAGCAGCCAAGTGGAGGGTACCTATAATTCACCCCTCCACTTT,TRBJ1-6,NA,NA,TRBV4-1
CASSKPDRGRYTYGYTF,TGTGCCAGTAGTAAACCTGACAGGGGGCGATATACCTATGGCTACACCTTC,TRBJ1-2,NA,TRBD1,TRBV19
CASSLASGRGNTIYF,TGCGCCAGCAGCTTGGCCTCTGGGCGAGGAAACACCATATATTTT,TRBJ1-3,NA,NA,TRBV5-1
CASSPLTGRNSGNTIYF,TGTGCCAGCTCACCCCTGACAGGGCGAAACTCTGGAAACACCATATATTTT,TRBJ1-3,NA,TRBD1,TRBV18
CASSLGGGTDYGYTF,TGTGCCAGCAGCTTAGGAGGGGGGACTGACTATGGCTACACCTTC,TRBJ1-2,NA,NA,TRBV7-2
CASGKGQGRTGELFF,TGTGCTAGTGGCAAGGGACAGGGGCGCACCGGGGAGCTGTTTTTT,TRBJ2-2,NA,TRBD1,TRBV12-5
CASSQDGYSGANVLTF,TGTGCCAGCAGCCAAGACGGCTACTCTGGGGCCAACGTCCTGACTTTC,TRBJ2-6,NA,NA,TRBV3-1/TRBV3-2
CASSSSRPSSGGSKDTQYF,TGTGCCAGCAGCTCTTCTAGACCCTCCAGCGGGGGGTCTAAAGATACGCAGTATTTT,TRBJ2-3,NA,TRBD2,TRBV7-9
CAISEPGQRNTEAFF,TGTGCCATCAGTGAACCGGGACAGAGGAACACTGAAGCTTTCTTT,TRBJ1-1,NA,TRBD1,TRBV10-3
CASSLGTSGKETQYF,TGTGCCAGCAGCTTAGGGACTAGCGGGAAAGAGACCCAGTACTTC,TRBJ2-5,NA,TRBD2,TRBV7-2
CASSYDSNQPQHF,TGTGCCAGCAGTTACGATAGCAATCAGCCCCAGCATTTT,TRBJ1-5,NA,NA,TRBV6-5
CASSVTGRSEAFF,TGTGCCAGCAGTGTGACAGGACGCTCTGAAGCTTTCTTT,TRBJ1-1,NA,NA,TRBV27